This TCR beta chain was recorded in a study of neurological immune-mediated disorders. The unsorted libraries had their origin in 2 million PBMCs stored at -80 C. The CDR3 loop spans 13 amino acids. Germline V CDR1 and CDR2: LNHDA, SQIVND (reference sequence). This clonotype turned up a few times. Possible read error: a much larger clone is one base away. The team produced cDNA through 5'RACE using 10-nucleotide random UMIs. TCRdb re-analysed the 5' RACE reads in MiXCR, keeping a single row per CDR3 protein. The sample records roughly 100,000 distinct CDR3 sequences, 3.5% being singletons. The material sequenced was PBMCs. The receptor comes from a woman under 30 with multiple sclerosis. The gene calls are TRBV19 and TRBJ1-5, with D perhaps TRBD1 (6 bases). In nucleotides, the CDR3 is TGTGCCAGTTCCCTGGACAGTATTCAGCACCAGCATTTT. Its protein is CASSLDSIQHQHF.